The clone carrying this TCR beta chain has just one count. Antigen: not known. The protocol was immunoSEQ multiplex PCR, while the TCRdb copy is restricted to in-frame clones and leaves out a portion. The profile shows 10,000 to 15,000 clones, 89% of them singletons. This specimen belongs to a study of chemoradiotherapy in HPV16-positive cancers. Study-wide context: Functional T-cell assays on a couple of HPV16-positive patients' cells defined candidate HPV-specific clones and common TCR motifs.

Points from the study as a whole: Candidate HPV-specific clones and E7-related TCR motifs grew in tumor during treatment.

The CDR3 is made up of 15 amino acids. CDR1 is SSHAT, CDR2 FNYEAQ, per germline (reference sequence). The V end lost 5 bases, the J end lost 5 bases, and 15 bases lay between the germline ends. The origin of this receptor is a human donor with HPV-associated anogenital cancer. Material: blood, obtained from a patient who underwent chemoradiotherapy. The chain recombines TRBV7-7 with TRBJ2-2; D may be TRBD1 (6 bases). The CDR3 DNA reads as TGTGCCAGCAGCCCCGTGACAGGAGGAACCGGGGAGCTGTTTTTT. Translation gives CASSPVTGGTGELFF.